The entry below describes one TCR beta chain. The data are from a study of PD-1 blockade in mismatch repair-deficient tumors. Generated by immunoSEQ multiplex PCR, the TCRdb table keeps only in-frame clones and is missing some. The table has about 39,000 clones, approximately 88% seen once. Germline V gives CDR1 SGHTA, CDR2 FQGNSA. V was clipped by 2 bases and J by 4 bases; unmatched bases: 5. The CDR3 sequence is 15 residues long. The TCR-sequenced patients were a few responders to pembrolizumab. The sample in question was PBMCs, obtained about 40 weeks after starting pembrolizumab. The chain combines TRBV7-2 with TRBJ1-3, with TRBD1 matching 7 bases. This sequence originates from an adult with mismatch repair-deficient cancer. The CDR3: CASSLLRDSGNTIYF. Written as DNA, the CDR3 is TGTGCCAGCAGCTTACTACGGGACAGCGGAAACACCATATATTTT.